One sample yielded the 22 T cell receptor beta chains listed below, sequenced in a study of blood T cell repertoires in COVID-19. The table came from immunoSEQ multiplex PCR; TCRdb's copy has only in-frame clones and leaves some out. Counted here are about 360,000 clones, more than 70% occurring once; the ten biggest clones make up 2.5% to 3%. Input material: peripheral blood. The receptors stem from a young man with active or convalescent COVID-19.

The chain recombines TRBV7-9 with TRBJ2-1; TRBD2 matches at 9 bases. Unmatched junction bases numbered 10, after V lost 10 bases and J lost 3 bases. Germline-derived CDR1 and CDR2 are SEHNR and FQNEAQ (reference sequence). This CDR3 comprises 15 residues. CDR3 amino acids: CAILLLAGRYNEQFF. The CDR3 region has the DNA TGTGCCATCCTTCTCCTAGCGGGGCGCTACAATGAGCAGTTCTTC.

The V call is TRBV5-1, the J call TRBJ1-2; D gene uncertain. Germline CDR1 and CDR2: SGHRS and YFSETQ. V gave up 1 base and J gave up 4 bases, with 5 bases separating them. The CDR3 is 12 residues long. The DNA for the CDR3 is TGCGCCAGCAGCTTGAGCGGCTATGGCTACACCTTC. Protein sequence: CASSLSGYGYTF.

V is TRBV27 and J is TRBJ1-1; possibly TRBD1 for D (6 bases). V lost 2 bases to trimming and J lost 6 bases, with 13 bases between them. Germline values: CDR1 MNHEY, CDR2 SMNVEV (reference sequence). This CDR3 spans 14 amino acids. CDR3 amino acids: CASSLGGVRAEAFF. DNA for the CDR3: TGTGCCAGCAGTTTAGGGGGCGTGAGGGCTGAAGCTTTCTTT.

V and J are TRBV12-5 and TRBJ2-7; maybe TRBD2 (5 bases). The CDR3 is made up of 13 amino acids. Germline-derived CDR1 and CDR2 are LGHNT and FRNRAP. V gave up 7 bases and J gave up 6 bases, with 16 bases separating them. CDR3 region: CASAQGGGPEQYF. The DNA of the CDR3 is TGTGCTAGTGCCCAAGGAGGCGGTCCCGAGCAGTACTTC.

The V call is TRBV24-1, the J call TRBJ2-2, with D maybe TRBD2 (5 bases). The CDR3 covers 19 residues. The V end lost 1 base, the J end lost 7 bases, and 24 bases lay between the germline ends. The V gene's germline CDR1 is KGHDR and CDR2 SFDVKD. CDR3 region: CATSDFPTSPGSYHGELFF. CDR3 bases: TGTGCCACCAGTGATTTTCCCACATCCCCGGGGAGTTACCACGGGGAGCTGTTTTTT.

V usage is TRBV27 and J usage is TRBJ2-2, with D unclear. Trimming removed 2 bases from V and 3 bases from J, with 10 bases in between. The CDR3 length is 15 residues. Germline CDR1 and CDR2: MNHEY and SMNVEV (reference sequence). The CDR3 loop is CASSLERSDTGELFF. The CDR3 DNA reads TGTGCCAGCAGTTTAGAGCGATCGGACACCGGGGAGCTGTTTTTT.

For the CDR3, the DNA is TGCGCCAGCAGCCAGCGGGGAGCCAGTTCACCCCTCCACTTT. This codes for CASSQRGASSPLHF. V and J are TRBV4-3 and TRBJ1-6; D is ambiguous. The CDR3 totals 14 residues. From germline, CDR1 is LGHNA and CDR2 YSLEER. Trimming took 3 bases from V and 9 from J, leaving 12 bases between them.

This chain connects TRBV7-2 to TRBJ1-2; 7 bases line up with TRBD1. Germline V CDR1 and CDR2: SGHTA, FQGNSA. Germline trimming cut 5 bases from V and 7 bases from J; bases unmatched to any gene: 10. The CDR3 is 14 amino acids. Written as DNA, the CDR3 is TGTGCCAGCAGCACCTTGACAGGGAGCATTGGCTACACCTTC. It is translated as CASSTLTGSIGYTF.

The sample holds one count of this clone. The genes are TRBV24-1 and TRBJ1-2; 8 bases agree with TRBD1. Germline loops: CDR1 KGHDR, CDR2 SFDVKD. The junction had 6 bases not matched to a gene; V was cut back by 5 bases and J by 8 bases. The CDR3 has 13 amino acids. In nucleotides, the CDR3 is TGTGCCACCAGTGGGGCAGGGGGCGACGGCTACACCTTC. Amino acid sequence: CATSGAGGDGYTF.

The genes are TRBV7-2 and TRBJ2-5; 7 nucleotides agree with TRBD2. V lost 3 bases, J lost 5 bases, and 6 bases stayed unmatched. Germline V gene sequence: CDR1 SGHTA, CDR2 FQGNSA. The CDR3 spans 14 residues. CDR3 nucleotides: TGTGCCAGCAGCTTTGAGCGGGACGGGGAGACCCAGTACTTC. Encoded protein: CASSFERDGETQYF.

This clone was seen many times. The DNA of the CDR3 is TGTGCCTGGAGTGCCCAAGGGGGGGGGAAGGCTGAAGCTTTCTTT. Protein: CAWSAQGGGKAEAFF. The V call is TRBV30, the J call TRBJ1-1; D perhaps matches TRBD1 (6 bases). This CDR3 contains 15 residues. CDR1 and CDR2 (germline): GTSNPN, SVGIG (reference sequence). The ends were cut back, 1 base at V and 6 bases at J, with 18 bases in the middle.

With respect to this clone: Other nucleotide sequences from this sample produce the same CDR3. CDR3 nucleotides: TGTGCCTGGACTAGCGGGGGTGGGACCGGGGAGCTGTTTTTT. Encoded protein: CAWTSGGGTGELFF. The V gene is TRBV30, the J gene TRBJ2-2; TRBD2 aligns across 10 bases. The CDR3 is made up of 14 amino acids. J was trimmed by 5 bases and V by 4 bases; bases with no gene match: 4. Germline CDR1 GTSNPN, CDR2 SVGIG (reference sequence).

This clone has a single count. The rearrangement links TRBV27 to TRBJ1-4; no definite D call. Germline V gene lookup returns CDR1 MNHEY and CDR2 SMNVEV (reference sequence). The V gene lost 5 bases and the J gene lost 5 bases, with 15 bases spanning the gap. The length of the CDR3 is 15 residues. The CDR3: CASSLRYSRNEKLFF. The DNA of the CDR3 is TGTGCCAGCAGTCTCCGGTACTCCAGGAATGAAAAACTGTTTTTT.

A remark on this clone: Other DNA sequences of this sample code for an identical CDR3. This rearrangement joins TRBV11-1 to TRBJ2-5; TRBD1 aligns across 7 bases. V was pared by 1 base and J by 4 bases, with 0 bases of the junction left unmatched. Germline values: CDR1 SGHAT, CDR2 FQDESV (reference sequence). The CDR3 consists of 13 residues. The CDR3 spells CASSLGQGETQYF. CDR3 DNA: TGTGCCAGCAGCTTAGGACAGGGAGAGACCCAGTACTTC.

This chain connects TRBV7-2 to TRBJ1-1; the match to TRBD1 covers 10 bases. This CDR3 spans 14 amino acids. The germline gives CDR1 SGHTA, CDR2 FQGNSA. V shed 4 bases and J 7 bases; nucleotides not matched to a gene: 6. The DNA of the CDR3 is TGTGCCAGCAGCTCCGACAGGGGGCAGGGTGAAGCTTTCTTT. This translates into CASSSDRGQGEAFF.

Points on this clone: Additional DNA sequences in this sample encode the identical CDR3. This rearrangement joins TRBV7-3 to TRBJ2-5, with D possibly TRBD2 on 5 matching bases. The CDR3 is 13 amino acids. Germline V gene lookup returns CDR1 SGHTA and CDR2 FQGTGA. V lost 0 bases and J lost 4, with 6 bases in between. DNA of the CDR3: TGTGCCAGCAGCTTAACGAGCGGAGAGACCCAGTACTTC. It yields the protein CASSLTSGETQYF.

V and J are TRBV7-8 and TRBJ2-1, with D possibly matching TRBD1 (5 bases). The V end lost 4 bases, the J end lost 7 bases, and 8 bases lay between the germline ends. The CDR3 is made up of 12 amino acids. Germline CDR1 and CDR2: SGHVS and FQNEAQ. The DNA for the CDR3 is TGTGCCAGCAGCTCCGACAGAAATGAGCAGTTCTTC. Encoded protein: CASSSDRNEQFF.

The chain has TRBV7-3 and TRBJ2-2, with 8 bases identical to TRBD1. The CDR3 length is 14 residues. V lost 6 bases and J lost 3; bases outside the gene matches: 3. The germline V gene encodes CDR1 SGHTA and CDR2 FQGTGA. DNA of the CDR3: TGTGCCAGCAGGATGACAGGGGACACCGGGGAGCTGTTTTTT. This sequence encodes CASRMTGDTGELFF.

This clone was counted a single time. The chain joins TRBV28 to TRBJ1-2; D perhaps matches TRBD1 (6 bases). The CDR3 totals 13 residues. Germline V CDR1 and CDR2: MDHEN, SYDVKM. V gave up 5 bases and J gave up 4 bases, with 11 bases separating them. This chain's CDR3 is CASSTGLSYGYTF. The CDR3 DNA follows: TGTGCCAGCAGTACAGGGTTAAGCTATGGCTACACCTTC.

Only a few counts were recorded for this clone. This sequence joins TRBV13 and TRBJ1-6; D not certain. V lost 3 bases and J lost 7, with 7 bases in between. There are 13 residues in the CDR3. Per the germline V gene, CDR1 is PRHDT and CDR2 is FYEKMQ (reference sequence). The chain's CDR3 is CASSFGVNSPLHF. The CDR3 bases are TGTGCCAGCAGCTTTGGAGTAAATTCACCCCTCCACTTT.

The genes are TRBV4-2 and TRBJ1-2, with 9 bases fitting TRBD1. V gave up 4 bases and J gave up 2 bases; unmatched junction bases: 8. The germline V gene has CDR1 LGHNA and CDR2 YNFKEQ. The CDR3 extends over 16 amino acids. CDR3 bases: TGTGCCAGCAGCCCGTCGACAGGGGGGGAAAACTATGGCTACACCTTC. Protein product: CASSPSTGGENYGYTF.

The V gene is TRBV20-1, the J gene TRBJ1-1, with TRBD1 matching over 7 bases. CDR3 size: 14 residues. V gave up 3 bases and J gave up 1 base; unmatched junction bases: 5. CDR1 and CDR2 from the germline V gene are DFQATT and SNEGSKA (reference sequence). CDR3 in DNA: TGCAGTGCTAGTCCCGACAGGGCGAACACTGAAGCTTTCTTT. Translating gives CSASPDRANTEAFF.